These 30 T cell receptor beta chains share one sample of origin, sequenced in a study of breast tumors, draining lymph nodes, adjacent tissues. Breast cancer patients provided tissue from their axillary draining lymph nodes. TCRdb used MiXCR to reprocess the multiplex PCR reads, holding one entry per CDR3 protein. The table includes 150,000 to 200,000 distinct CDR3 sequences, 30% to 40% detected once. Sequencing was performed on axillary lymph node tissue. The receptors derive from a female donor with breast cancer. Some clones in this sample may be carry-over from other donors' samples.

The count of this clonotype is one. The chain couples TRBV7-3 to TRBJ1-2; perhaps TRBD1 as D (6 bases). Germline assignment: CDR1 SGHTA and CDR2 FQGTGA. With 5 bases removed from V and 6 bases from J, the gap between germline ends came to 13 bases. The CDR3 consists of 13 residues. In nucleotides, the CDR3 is TGTGCCAGCAGCAGGGCGTCAGGGGATGGCTACACCTTC. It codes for CASSRASGDGYTF.

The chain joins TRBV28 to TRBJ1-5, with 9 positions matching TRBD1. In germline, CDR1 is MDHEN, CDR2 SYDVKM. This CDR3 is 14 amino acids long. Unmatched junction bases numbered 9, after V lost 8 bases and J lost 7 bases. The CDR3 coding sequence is TGTGCCAGCCTGGGACAGGGCTACCGGCAGCCCCAGCATTTT. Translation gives CASLGQGYRQPQHF.

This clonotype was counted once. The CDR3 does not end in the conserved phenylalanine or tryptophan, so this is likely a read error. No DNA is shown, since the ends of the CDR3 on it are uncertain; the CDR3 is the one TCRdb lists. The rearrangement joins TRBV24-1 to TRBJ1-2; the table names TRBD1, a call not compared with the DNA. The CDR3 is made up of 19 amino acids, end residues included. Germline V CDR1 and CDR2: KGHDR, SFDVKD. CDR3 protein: CATSDTPGQGSSAGYGYPL.

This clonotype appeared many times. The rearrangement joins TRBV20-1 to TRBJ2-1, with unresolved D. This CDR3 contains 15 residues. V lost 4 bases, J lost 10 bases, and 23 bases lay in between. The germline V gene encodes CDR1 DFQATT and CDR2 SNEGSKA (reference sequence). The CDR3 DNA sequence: TGCAGTGCTATAGCCGTGGACCGGATTATGGAGGAGCAGTTCTTC. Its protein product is CSAIAVDRIMEEQFF.

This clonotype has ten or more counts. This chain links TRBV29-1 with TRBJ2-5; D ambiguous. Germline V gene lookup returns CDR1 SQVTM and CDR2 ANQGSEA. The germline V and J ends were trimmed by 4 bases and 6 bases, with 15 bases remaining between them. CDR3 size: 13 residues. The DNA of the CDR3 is TGCAGCGTTGGAGATCCTGGTATGAAGACCCAGTACTTC. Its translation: CSVGDPGMKTQYF. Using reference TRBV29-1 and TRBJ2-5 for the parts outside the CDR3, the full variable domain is SAVISQKPSRDICQRGTSLTIQCQVDSQVTMMFWYRQQPGQSLTLIATANQGSEATYESGFVIDKFPISRPNLTFSTLTVSNMSPEDSSIYLCSVGDPGMKTQYFGPGTRLLVL.

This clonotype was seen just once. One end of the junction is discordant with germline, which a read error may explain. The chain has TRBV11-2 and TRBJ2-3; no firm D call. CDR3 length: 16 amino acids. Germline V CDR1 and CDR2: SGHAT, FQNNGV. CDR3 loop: CAGSALGRATGDTQYF. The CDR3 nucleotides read TGTGCCGGCAGCGCCTTGGGCAGAGCGACGGGCGATACGCAGTATTTT.

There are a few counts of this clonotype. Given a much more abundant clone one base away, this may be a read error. This chain's CDR3 is CASSDRLSSYEQYF. The CDR3 DNA follows: TGTGCCAGCAGCGACCGACTTAGCTCCTACGAGCAGTACTTC. V gene TRBV9 combines with J gene TRBJ2-7; D not certain. V was shortened by 3 bases and J by 0 bases, with 10 bases between the two germline ends. Germline V lookup: CDR1 SGDLS, CDR2 YYNGEE. The CDR3 length is 14 residues. Full variable domain (remainder filled in from reference TRBV9 and TRBJ2-7): DSGVTQTPKHLITATGQRVTLRCSPRSGDLSVYWYQQSLDQGLQFLIQYYNGEERAKGNILERFSAQQFPDLHSELNLSSLELGDSALYFCASSDRLSSYEQYFGPGTRLTVT.

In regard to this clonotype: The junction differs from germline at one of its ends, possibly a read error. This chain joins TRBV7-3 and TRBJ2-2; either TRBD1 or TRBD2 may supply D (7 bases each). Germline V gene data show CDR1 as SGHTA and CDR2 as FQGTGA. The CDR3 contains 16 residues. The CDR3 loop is CASSWGRGQNTGELFF. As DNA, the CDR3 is TGCGCCAGCAGTTGGGGGAGGGGGCAGAACACCGGGGAGCTGTTTTTT. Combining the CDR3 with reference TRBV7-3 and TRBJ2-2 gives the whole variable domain GAGVSQTPSNKVTEKGKYVELRCDPISGHTALYWYRQSLGQGPEFLIYFQGTGAADDSGLPNDRFFAVRPEGSVSTLKIQRTERGDSAVYLCASSWGRGQNTGELFFGEGSRLTVL.

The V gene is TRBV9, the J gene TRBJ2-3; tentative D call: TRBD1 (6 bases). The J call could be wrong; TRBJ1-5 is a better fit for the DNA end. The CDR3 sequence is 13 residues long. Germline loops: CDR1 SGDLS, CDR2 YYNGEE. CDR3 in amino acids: CASSAEGGDTQHF. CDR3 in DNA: TGTGCCAGCAGCGCCGAGGGGGGAGATACGCAGCATTTT.

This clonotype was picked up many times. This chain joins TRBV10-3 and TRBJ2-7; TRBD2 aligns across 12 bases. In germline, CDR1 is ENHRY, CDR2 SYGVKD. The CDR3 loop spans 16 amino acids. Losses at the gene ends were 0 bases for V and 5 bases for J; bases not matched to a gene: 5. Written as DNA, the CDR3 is TGTGCCATCAGTGAGTCTGCTAGCGGGGGGGGCAACGAGCAGTACTTC. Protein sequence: CAISESASGGGNEQYF.

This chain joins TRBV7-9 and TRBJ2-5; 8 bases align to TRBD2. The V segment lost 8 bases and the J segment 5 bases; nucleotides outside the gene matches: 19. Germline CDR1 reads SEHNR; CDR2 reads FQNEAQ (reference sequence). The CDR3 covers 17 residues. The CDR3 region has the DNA TGTGCCAGCCACAATTCCCGGGACGGGGGGGCCGGGGAGACCCAGTACTTC. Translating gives CASHNSRDGGAGETQYF.

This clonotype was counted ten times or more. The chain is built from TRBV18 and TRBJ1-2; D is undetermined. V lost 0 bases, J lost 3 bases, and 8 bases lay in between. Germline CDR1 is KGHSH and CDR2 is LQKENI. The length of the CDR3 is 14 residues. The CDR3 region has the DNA TGTGCCAGCTCACCACCGAACGGCGACTATGGCTACACCTTC. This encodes CASSPPNGDYGYTF.

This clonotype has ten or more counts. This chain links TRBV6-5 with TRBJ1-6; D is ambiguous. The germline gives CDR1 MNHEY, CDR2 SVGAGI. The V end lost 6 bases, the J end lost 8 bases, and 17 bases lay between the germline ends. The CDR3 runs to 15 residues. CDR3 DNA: TGTGCCAGCAGATCCGACCCATCTGCGGATTCACCCCTCCACTTT. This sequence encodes CASRSDPSADSPLHF.

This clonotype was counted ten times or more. The chain's CDR3 is CASRYSGSTYNEQFF. DNA for the CDR3: TGTGCCAGCAGATATAGCGGGAGTACCTACAATGAGCAGTTCTTC. This chain links TRBV7-2 with TRBJ2-1; 9 bases are a match to TRBD2. J gave up 2 bases and V 6 bases, and 5 bases lay outside the gene matches. CDR1 and CDR2 from the germline V gene are SGHTA and FQGNSA. The CDR3 covers 15 residues. The entire variable domain, with the rest obtained from reference TRBV7-2 and TRBJ2-1, is as follows: GAGVSQSPSNKVTEKGKDVELRCDPISGHTALYWYRQSLGQGLEFLIYFQGNSAPDKSGLPSDRFSAERTGGSVSTLTIQRTQQEDSAVYLCASRYSGSTYNEQFFGPGTRLTVL.

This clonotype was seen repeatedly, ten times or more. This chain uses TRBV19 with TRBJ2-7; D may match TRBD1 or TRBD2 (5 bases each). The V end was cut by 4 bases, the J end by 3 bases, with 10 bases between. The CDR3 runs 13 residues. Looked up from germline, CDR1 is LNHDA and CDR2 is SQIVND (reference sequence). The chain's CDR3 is CASSTRDGYEQYF. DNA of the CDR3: TGTGCCAGTAGTACCCGGGACGGCTACGAGCAGTACTTC. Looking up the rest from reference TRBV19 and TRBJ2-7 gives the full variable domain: DGGITQSPKYLFRKEGQNVTLSCEQNLNHDAMYWYRQDPGQGLRLIYYSQIVNDFQKGDIAEGYSVSREKKESFPLTVTSAQKNPTAFYLCASSTRDGYEQYFGPGTRLTVT.

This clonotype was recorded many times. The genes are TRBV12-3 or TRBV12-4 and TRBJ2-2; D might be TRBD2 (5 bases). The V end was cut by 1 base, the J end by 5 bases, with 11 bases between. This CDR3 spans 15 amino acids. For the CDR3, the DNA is TGTGCCAGCAGTTTAGGTGCGCGGAGGACCGGGGAGCTGTTTTTT. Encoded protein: CASSLGARRTGELFF.

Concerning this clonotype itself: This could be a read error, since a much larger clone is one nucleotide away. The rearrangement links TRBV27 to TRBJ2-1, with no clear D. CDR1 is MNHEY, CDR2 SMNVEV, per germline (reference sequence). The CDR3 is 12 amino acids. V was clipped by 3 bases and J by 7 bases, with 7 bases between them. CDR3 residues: CASSLPENEQFF. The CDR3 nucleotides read TGTGCCAGCAGTTTGCCGGAGAATGAGCAGTTCTTC.

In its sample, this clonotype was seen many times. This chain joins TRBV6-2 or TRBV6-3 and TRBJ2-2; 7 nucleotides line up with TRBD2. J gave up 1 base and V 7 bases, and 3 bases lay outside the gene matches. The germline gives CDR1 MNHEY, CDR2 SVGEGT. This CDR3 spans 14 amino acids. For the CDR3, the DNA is TGTGCCAGCACCGGGACTATGAACACCGGGGAGCTGTTTTTT. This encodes CASTGTMNTGELFF.

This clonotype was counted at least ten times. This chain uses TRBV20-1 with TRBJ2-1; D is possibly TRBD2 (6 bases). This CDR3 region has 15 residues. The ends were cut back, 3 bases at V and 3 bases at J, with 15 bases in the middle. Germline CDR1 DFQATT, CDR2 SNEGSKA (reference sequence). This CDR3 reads CSARPPSANYNEQFF. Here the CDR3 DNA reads TGCAGTGCTAGGCCCCCTAGCGCTAACTACAATGAGCAGTTCTTC.

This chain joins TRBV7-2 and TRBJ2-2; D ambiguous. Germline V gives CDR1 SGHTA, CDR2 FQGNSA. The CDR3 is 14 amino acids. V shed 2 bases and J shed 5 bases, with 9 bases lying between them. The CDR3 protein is CASSLNRETGELFF. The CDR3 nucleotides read TGTGCCAGCAGCTTAAACAGAGAAACCGGGGAGCTGTTTTTT.

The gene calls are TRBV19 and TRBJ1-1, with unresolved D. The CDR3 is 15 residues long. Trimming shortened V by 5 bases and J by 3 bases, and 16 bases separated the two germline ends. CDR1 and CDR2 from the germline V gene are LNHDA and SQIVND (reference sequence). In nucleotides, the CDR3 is TGTGCCAGTAGTCTCCTCCCTATTGGGGACACTGAAGCTTTCTTT. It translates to CASSLLPIGDTEAFF.

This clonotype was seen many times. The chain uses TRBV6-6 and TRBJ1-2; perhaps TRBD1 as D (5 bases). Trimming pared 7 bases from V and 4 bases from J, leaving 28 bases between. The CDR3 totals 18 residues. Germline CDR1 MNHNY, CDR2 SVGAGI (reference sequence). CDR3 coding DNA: TGTGCCAGCAAACCCTCCCGGGGCAGAACTAACCCGAGCTATGGCTACACCTTC. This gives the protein CASKPSRGRTNPSYGYTF.

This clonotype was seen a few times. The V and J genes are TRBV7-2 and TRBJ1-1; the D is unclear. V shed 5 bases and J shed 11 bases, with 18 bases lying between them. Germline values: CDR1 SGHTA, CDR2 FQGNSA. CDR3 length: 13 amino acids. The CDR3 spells CASSTRLNKAAFF. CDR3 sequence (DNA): TGTGCCAGCAGCACCCGGCTGAACAAAGCGGCTTTCTTT. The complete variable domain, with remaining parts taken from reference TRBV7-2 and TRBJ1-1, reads GAGVSQSPSNKVTEKGKDVELRCDPISGHTALYWYRQSLGQGLEFLIYFQGNSAPDKSGLPSDRFSAERTGGSVSTLTIQRTQQEDSAVYLCASSTRLNKAAFFGQGTRLTVV.

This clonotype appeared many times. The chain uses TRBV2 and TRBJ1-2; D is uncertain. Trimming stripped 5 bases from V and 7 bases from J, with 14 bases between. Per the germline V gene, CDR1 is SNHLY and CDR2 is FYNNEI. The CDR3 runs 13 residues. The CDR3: CASSQLLDGGYTF. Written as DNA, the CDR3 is TGTGCCAGCAGTCAACTGCTGGACGGTGGCTACACCTTC.

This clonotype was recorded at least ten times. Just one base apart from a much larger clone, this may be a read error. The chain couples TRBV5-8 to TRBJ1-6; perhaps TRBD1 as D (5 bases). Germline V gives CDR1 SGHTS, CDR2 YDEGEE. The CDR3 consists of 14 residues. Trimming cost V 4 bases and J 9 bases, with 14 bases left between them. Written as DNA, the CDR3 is TGTGCCAGCAGCAGGCAAGGGACGTTTTCACCCCTCCACTTT. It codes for CASSRQGTFSPLHF.

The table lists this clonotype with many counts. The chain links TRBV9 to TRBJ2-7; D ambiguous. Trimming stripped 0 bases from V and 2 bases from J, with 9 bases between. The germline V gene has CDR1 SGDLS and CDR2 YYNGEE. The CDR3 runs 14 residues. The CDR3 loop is CASSVAYGTYEQYF. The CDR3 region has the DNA TGTGCCAGCAGCGTAGCTTACGGAACCTACGAGCAGTACTTC.

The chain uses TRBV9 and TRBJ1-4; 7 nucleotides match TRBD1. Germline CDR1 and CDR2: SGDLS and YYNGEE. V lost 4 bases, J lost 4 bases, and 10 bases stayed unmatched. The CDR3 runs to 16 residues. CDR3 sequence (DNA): TGTGCCAGCAGCACCGGTCCAGGGGGTGGTAATGAAAAACTGTTTTTT. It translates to CASSTGPGGGNEKLFF.

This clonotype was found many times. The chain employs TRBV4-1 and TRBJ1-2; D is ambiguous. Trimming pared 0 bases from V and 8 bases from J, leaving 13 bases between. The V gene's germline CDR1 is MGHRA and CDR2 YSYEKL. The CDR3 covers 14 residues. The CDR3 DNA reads TGCGCCAGCAGCCAAGAGTCGGCCAGAGGAGGCTACACCTTC. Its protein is CASSQESARGGYTF.

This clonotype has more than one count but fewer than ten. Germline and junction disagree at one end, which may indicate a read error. The DNA for the CDR3 is TGTGCCAGCAGTCACTCGCGGCTCGTAGATACGCAGTATTTT. This encodes CASSHSRLVDTQYF. V and J are TRBV6-2 or TRBV6-3 and TRBJ2-3; D ambiguous. The CDR3 is 14 residues long. CDR1 is MNHEY, CDR2 SVGEGT, per germline.

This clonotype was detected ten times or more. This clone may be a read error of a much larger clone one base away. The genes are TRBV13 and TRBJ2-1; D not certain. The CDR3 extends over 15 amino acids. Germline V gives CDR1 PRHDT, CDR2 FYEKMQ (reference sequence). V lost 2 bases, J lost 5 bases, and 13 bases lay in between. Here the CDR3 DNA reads TGTGCCAGCAGCTTACGGCCCAACCACAACAATGAGCAGTTCTTC. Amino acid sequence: CASSLRPNHNNEQFF.